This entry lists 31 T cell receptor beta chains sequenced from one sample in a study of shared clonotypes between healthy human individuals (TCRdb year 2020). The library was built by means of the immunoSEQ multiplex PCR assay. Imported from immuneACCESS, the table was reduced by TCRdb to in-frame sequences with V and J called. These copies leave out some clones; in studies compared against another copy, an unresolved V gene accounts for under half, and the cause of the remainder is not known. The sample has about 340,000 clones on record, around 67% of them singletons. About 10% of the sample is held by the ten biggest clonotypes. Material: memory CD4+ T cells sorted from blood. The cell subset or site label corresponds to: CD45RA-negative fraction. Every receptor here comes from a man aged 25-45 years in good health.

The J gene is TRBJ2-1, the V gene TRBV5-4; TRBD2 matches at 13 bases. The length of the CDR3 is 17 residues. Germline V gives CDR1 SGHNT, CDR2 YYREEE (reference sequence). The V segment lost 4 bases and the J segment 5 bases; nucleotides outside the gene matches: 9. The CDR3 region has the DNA TGTGCCAGCAGCCCCAGGACTAGCGGGAGAAAAGACAATGAGCAGTTCTTC. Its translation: CASSPRTSGRKDNEQFF.

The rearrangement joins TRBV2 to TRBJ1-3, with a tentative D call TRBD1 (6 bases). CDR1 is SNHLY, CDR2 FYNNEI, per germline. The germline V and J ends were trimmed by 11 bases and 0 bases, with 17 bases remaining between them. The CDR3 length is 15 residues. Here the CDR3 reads CASSGGGYSGNTIYF. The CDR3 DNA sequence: TGTGCCTCCTCCGGGGGGGGCTACTCTGGAAACACCATATATTTT.

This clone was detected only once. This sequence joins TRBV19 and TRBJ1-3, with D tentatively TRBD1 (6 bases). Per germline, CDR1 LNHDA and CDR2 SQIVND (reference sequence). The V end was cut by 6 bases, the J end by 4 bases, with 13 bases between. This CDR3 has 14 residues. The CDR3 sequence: CASRTTGSGNTIYF. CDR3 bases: TGTGCCAGTAGGACAACAGGGTCGGGAAACACCATATATTTT.

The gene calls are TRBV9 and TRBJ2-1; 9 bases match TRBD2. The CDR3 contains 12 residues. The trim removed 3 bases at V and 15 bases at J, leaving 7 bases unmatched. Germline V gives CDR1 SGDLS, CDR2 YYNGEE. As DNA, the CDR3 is TGTGCCAGCAGCGCAACCGGGACTAGCTTGTTCTTC. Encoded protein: CASSATGTSLFF.

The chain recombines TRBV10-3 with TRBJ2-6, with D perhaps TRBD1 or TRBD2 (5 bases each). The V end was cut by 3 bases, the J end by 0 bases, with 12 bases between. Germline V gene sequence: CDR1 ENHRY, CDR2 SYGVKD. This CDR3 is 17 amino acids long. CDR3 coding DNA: TGTGCCATCAGTGACTGGAGTGGGGGCTCTGGGGCCAACGTCCTGACTTTC. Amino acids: CAISDWSGGSGANVLTF.

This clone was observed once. The CDR3 DNA follows: TGCGCCAGCAGCCAAGGGACAGGGGGTCTCTACGAGCAGTACTTC. Amino acid sequence: CASSQGTGGLYEQYF. The chain links TRBV4-3 to TRBJ2-7; the match to TRBD1 covers 10 bases. Germline loops: CDR1 LGHNA, CDR2 YSLEER. The CDR3 has 15 amino acids. With V trimmed by 1 base and J by 3 bases, 3 bases remained unmatched.

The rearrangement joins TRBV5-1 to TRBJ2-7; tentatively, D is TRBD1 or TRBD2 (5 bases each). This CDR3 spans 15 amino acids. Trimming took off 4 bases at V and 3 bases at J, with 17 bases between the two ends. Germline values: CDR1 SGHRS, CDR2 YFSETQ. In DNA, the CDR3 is TGCGCCAGCAGCCCGGGACCCCAAAAGGGCTACGAGCAGTACTTC. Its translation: CASSPGPQKGYEQYF.

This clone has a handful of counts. The CDR3: CASSPQTGFGTEAFF. CDR3 DNA: TGTGCCAGCTCTCCTCAGACAGGGTTCGGCACTGAAGCTTTCTTT. The rearrangement uses TRBV18 and TRBJ1-1, with 7 bases that match TRBD1. The CDR3 consists of 15 residues. CDR1 is KGHSH and CDR2 is LQKENI in the germline V gene. The ends lost 6 bases at V and 4 bases at J; junction bases unmatched: 11.

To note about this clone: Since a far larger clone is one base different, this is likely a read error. The CDR3 DNA reads as TGTGCCAGCAGTCGGACAGGGGGGAATCAGCCCCAGCATTTT. Translated: CASSRTGGNQPQHF. This chain connects TRBV28 to TRBJ1-5; 10 bases are a match to TRBD1. The length of the CDR3 is 14 residues. Looked up from germline, CDR1 is MDHEN and CDR2 is SYDVKM. The J segment lost 4 bases and the V segment lost 5 bases, leaving 2 bases of the junction unmatched.

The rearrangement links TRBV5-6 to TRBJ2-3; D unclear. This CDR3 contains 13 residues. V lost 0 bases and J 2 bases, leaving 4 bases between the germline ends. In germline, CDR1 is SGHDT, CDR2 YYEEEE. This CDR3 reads CASSLAPTDTQYF. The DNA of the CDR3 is TGTGCCAGCAGCTTGGCCCCCACAGATACGCAGTATTTT. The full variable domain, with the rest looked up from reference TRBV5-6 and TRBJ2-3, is DAGVTQSPTHLIKTRGQQVTLRCSPKSGHDTVSWYQQALGQGPQFIFQYYEEEERQRGNFPDRFSGHQFPNYSSELNVNALLLGDSALYLCASSLAPTDTQYFGPGTRLTVL.

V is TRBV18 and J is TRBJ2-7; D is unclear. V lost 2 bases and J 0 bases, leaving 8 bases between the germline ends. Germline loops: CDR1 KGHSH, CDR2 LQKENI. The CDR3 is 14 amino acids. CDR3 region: CASSPSDASYEQYF. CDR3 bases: TGTGCCAGCTCACCATCGGACGCCTCCTACGAGCAGTACTTC.

The CDR3 DNA follows: TGCAGCGGCCGGACAGGGCAACATGAGCAGTTCTTC. It yields the protein CSGRTGQHEQFF. The chain combines TRBV29-1 with TRBJ2-1, with 8 positions matching TRBD1. The CDR3 loop spans 12 amino acids. The V and J ends lost 7 bases and 8 bases, in that order; junction bases with no gene match: 7. Germline V gives CDR1 SQVTM, CDR2 ANQGSEA.

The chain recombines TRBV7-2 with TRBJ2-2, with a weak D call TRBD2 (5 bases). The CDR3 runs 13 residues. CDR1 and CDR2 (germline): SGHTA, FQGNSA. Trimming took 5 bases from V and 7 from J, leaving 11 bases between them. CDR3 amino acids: CASSNSGGGELFF. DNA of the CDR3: TGTGCCAGCAGCAACAGCGGCGGCGGGGAGCTGTTTTTT.

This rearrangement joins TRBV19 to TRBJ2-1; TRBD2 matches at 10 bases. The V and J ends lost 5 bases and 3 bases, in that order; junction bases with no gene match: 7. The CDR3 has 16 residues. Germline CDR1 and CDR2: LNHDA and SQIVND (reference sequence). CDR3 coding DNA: TGTGCCAGTAGTCCTACATGGACTAGCGGCTACAATGAGCAGTTCTTC. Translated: CASSPTWTSGYNEQFF.

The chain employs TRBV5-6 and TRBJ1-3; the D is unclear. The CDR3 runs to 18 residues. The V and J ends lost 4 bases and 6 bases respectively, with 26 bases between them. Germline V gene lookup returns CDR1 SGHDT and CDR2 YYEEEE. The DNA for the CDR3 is TGTGCCAGCAGCATTGCGGCCCGAGCCCTTCCTGATGAAAACACCATATATTTT. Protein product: CASSIAARALPDENTIYF.

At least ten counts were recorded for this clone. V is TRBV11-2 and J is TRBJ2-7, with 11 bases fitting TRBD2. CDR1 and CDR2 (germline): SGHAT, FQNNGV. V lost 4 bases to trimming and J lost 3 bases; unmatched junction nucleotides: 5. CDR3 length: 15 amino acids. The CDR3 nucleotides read TGTGCCAGCAGCTCCCCGGGACTAGCGGTCTACGAGCAGTACTTC. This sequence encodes CASSSPGLAVYEQYF.

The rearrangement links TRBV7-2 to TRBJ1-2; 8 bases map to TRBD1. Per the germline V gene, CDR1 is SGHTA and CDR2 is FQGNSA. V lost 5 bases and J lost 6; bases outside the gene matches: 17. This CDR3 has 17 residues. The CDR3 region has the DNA TGTGCCAGCAGCCGCCGAACCGGGACAGGAACCCCGGATGGCTACACCTTC. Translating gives CASSRRTGTGTPDGYTF.

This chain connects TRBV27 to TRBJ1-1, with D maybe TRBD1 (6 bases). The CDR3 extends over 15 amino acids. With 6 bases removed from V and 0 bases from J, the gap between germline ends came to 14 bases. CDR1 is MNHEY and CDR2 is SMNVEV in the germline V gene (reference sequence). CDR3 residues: CASRDQGTMNTEAFF. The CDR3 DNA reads TGTGCCAGCAGGGATCAGGGGACAATGAACACTGAAGCTTTCTTT.

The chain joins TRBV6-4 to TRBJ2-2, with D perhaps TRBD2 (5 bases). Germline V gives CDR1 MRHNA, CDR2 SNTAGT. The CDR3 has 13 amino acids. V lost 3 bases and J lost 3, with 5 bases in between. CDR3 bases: TGTGCCAGCAGTGAGCGGGACACCGGGGAGCTGTTTTTT. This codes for CASSERDTGELFF.

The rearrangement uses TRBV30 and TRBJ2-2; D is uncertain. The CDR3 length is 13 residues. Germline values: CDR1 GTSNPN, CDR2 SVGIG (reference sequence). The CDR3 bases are TGTGCAGCCCATAACGCGAACACCGGGGAGCTGTTTTTT. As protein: CAAHNANTGELFF.

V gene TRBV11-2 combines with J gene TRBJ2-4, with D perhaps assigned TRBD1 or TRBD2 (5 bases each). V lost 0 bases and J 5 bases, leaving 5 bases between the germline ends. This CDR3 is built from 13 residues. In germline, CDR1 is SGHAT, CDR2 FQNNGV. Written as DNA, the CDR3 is TGTGCCAGCAGCTTAGAGGGACAAAACATTCAGTACTTC. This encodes CASSLEGQNIQYF. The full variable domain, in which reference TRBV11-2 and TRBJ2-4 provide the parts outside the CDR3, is EAGVAQSPRYKIIEKRQSVAFWCNPISGHATLYWYQQILGQGPKLLIQFQNNGVVDDSQLPKDRFSAERLKGVDSTLKIQPAKLEDSAVYLCASSLEGQNIQYFGAGTRLSVL.

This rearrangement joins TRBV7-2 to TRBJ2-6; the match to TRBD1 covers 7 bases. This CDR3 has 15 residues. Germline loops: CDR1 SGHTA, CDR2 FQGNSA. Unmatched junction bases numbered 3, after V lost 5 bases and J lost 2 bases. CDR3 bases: TGTGCCAGCAGCCCCGACAGGGCTGGGGCCAACGTCCTGACTTTC. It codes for CASSPDRAGANVLTF. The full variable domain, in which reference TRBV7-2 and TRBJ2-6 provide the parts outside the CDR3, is GAGVSQSPSNKVTEKGKDVELRCDPISGHTALYWYRQSLGQGLEFLIYFQGNSAPDKSGLPSDRFSAERTGGSVSTLTIQRTQQEDSAVYLCASSPDRAGANVLTFGAGSRLTVL.

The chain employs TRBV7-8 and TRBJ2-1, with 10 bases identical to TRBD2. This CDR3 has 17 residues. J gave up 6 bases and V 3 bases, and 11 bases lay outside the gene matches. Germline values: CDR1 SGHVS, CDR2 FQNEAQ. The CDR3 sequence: CASSFGGLAGARNEQFF. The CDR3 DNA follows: TGTGCCAGCAGCTTCGGGGGGCTAGCGGGAGCCCGCAATGAGCAGTTCTTC.

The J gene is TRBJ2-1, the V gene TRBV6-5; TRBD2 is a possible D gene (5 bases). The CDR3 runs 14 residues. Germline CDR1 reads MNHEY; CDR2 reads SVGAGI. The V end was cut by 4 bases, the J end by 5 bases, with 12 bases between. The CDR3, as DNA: TGTGCCAGCAGTTTCGGATGGGGAGACAATGAGCAGTTCTTC. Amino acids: CASSFGWGDNEQFF.

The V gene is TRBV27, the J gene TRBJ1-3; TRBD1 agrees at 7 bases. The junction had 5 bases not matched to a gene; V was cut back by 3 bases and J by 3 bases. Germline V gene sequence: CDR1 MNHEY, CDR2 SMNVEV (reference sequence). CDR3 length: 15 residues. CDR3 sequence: CASSFRQGVGNTIYF. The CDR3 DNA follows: TGTGCCAGCAGTTTTCGACAGGGTGTTGGAAACACCATATATTTT.

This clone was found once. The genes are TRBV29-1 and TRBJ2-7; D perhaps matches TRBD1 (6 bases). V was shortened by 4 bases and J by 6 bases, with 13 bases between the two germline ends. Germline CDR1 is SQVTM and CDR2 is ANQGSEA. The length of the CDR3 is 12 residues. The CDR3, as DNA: TGCAGCGTTGGGGTCAGGGGAAGCGAGCAGTACTTC. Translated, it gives CSVGVRGSEQYF.

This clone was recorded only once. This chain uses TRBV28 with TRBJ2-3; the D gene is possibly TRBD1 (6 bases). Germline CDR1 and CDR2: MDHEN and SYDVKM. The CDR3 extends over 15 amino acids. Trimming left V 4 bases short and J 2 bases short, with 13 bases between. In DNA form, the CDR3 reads TGTGCCAGCAGTTCGCCCGGACAGACCACAGATACGCAGTATTTT. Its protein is CASSSPGQTTDTQYF.

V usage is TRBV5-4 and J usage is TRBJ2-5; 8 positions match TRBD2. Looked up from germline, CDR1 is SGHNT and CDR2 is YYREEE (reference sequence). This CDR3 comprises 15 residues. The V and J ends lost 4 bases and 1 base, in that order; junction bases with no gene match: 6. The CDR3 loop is CASSHKRERQETQYF. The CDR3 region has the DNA TGTGCCAGCAGCCACAAGCGGGAGCGCCAAGAGACCCAGTACTTC.

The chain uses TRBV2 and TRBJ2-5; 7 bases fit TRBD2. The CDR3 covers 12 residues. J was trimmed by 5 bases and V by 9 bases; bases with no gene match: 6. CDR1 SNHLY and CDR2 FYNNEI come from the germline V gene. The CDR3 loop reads CARAVGGETQYF. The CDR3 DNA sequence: TGTGCCAGAGCCGTCGGGGGGGAGACCCAGTACTTC.

CDR3: CASRIGTGHTEAFF. The CDR3 DNA follows: TGTGCCAGCAGGATTGGGACAGGTCACACTGAAGCTTTCTTT. The rearrangement uses TRBV6-5 and TRBJ1-1; 8 bases map to TRBD1. Germline lookup yields CDR1 MNHEY and CDR2 SVGAGI. J gave up 3 bases and V 6 bases, and 6 bases lay outside the gene matches. There are 14 residues in the CDR3.

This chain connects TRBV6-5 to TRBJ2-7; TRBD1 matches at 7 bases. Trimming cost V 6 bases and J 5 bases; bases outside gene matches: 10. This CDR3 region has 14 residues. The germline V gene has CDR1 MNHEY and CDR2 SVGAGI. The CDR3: CASRFTGASHEQYF. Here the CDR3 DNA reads TGTGCCAGCAGGTTTACAGGGGCATCCCACGAGCAGTACTTC.